The rows below give T cell receptor beta chains drawn from one sample of a study of cytomegalovirus exposure and HLA in healthy donors. Measured with immunoSEQ multiplex PCR; TCRdb has only the in-frame clones, and not every one. Among roughly 140,000 clones listed, roughly 65% were seen once. The sequencing sample was made of PBMCs. Receptors were obtained from a woman aged 25-40 years in good health and CMV-seronegative. The CDR3 runs from the conserved cysteine through the conserved F or W. The D gene is left open where the match is weak. Clone size is shown for a subset of rows, as once, few, many or a class of expanded clone.

CASSLGWENYGYTF TGTGCCAGCAGCTTGGGGTGGGAGAACTATGGCTACACCTTC - - TRBJ1-2 TRBV5-5
CASSLSLLAEIYEQYF TGTGCCAGCAGCTTAAGTCTCCTAGCGGAGATCTACGAGCAGTACTTC - TRBD2 TRBJ2-7 TRBV7-3
CASSRASGGQETQYF TGTGCCAGCAGCCGAGCTAGCGGGGGTCAAGAGACCCAGTACTTC once TRBD2 TRBJ2-5 TRBV7-9
CASSIPNGLSNQPQHF TGTGCCAGTAGTATACCCAACGGGTTGTCCAATCAGCCCCAGCATTTT - - TRBJ1-5 TRBV19
CASSPDSLDQPQHF TGTGCCAGCTCCCCAGACAGTCTCGATCAGCCCCAGCATTTT - - TRBJ1-5 TRBV18
CASSGGQGVAYEQYF TGTGCCAGCAGCGGCGGACAGGGGGTGGCCTACGAGCAGTACTTC few TRBD1 TRBJ2-7 TRBV5-4
CASSDPEGLAGGAQETQYF TGCGCCAGCAGTGACCCCGAGGGACTAGCGGGGGGGGCACAAGAGACCCAGTACTTC few TRBD2 TRBJ2-5 TRBV10-2
CSVRLGTGHYEQYF TGCAGCGTTAGACTCGGGACAGGCCACTACGAGCAGTACTTC few TRBD1 TRBJ2-7 TRBV29-1
CAISESTSVGNEQFF TGTGCCATCAGTGAGTCGACTAGCGTAGGAAATGAGCAGTTCTTC - TRBD2 TRBJ2-1 TRBV10-3
CASSGGQNTEAFF TGCGCCAGCAGCGGTGGACAGAACACTGAAGCTTTCTTT - - TRBJ1-1 TRBV5-1
CASSLTTTIGAAKETQYF TGTGCCAGCTCACTCACCACCACGATTGGGGCAGCAAAAGAGACCCAGTACTTC - - TRBJ2-5 TRBV18
CASSFISLLNTEAFF TGTGCCAGCAGTTTCATTAGTCTCCTGAACACTGAAGCTTTCTTT - - TRBJ1-1 TRBV5-6
CASSLTGASYEQYF TGCGCCAGCAGCTTAACAGGGGCCTCCTACGAGCAGTACTTC - TRBD1 TRBJ2-7 TRBV5-1
CASSLETGGNYGYTF TGCGCCAGCAGCTTGGAGACAGGGGGTAACTATGGCTACACCTTC - TRBD1 TRBJ1-2 TRBV5-1
CASSLDVGTGLGYTF TGTGCCAGCAGCTTAGATGTGGGGACAGGGCTCGGCTACACCTTC - TRBD1 TRBJ1-2 TRBV7-9
CASTRQGLNEKLFF TGTGCCAGCACAAGACAGGGCCTTAATGAAAAACTGTTTTTT few TRBD1 TRBJ1-4 TRBV6-1
CASRGQGYNYGYTF TGTGCCAGCAGGGGACAGGGATATAACTATGGCTACACCTTC - TRBD1 TRBJ1-2 TRBV28
CASSHPAGALLYEQYF TGTGCCAGCAGCCACCCAGCGGGAGCACTCCTCTACGAGCAGTACTTC - TRBD2 TRBJ2-7 TRBV14
CASSLTGGEETQYF TGTGCCAGCAGCTTAACAGGGGGCGAAGAGACCCAGTACTTC - TRBD1 TRBJ2-5 TRBV7-9
CASSVQGYTSGANVLTF TGTGCCAGCAGCGTACAGGGATATACATCTGGGGCCAACGTCCTGACTTTC - - TRBJ2-6 TRBV7-3
CASSTVPNEKLFF TGTGCCAGTAGTACAGTGCCTAATGAAAAACTGTTTTTT - - TRBJ1-4 TRBV19
CASSYTSGGTDTQYF TGTGCCAGCAGTTATACTAGCGGGGGCACAGATACGCAGTATTTT - TRBD2 TRBJ2-3 TRBV28
CASSRKGSGNTIYF TGTGCCAGCAGCCGGAAGGGGTCTGGAAACACCATATATTTT - - TRBJ1-3 TRBV5-6
CASRSGQWNTEAFF TGTGCCAGCAGATCGGGACAGTGGAACACTGAAGCTTTCTTT few TRBD1 TRBJ1-1 TRBV6-5
CASWTGENSPLHF TGTGCCAGCTGGACAGGGGAAAATTCACCCCTCCACTTT once TRBD1 TRBJ1-6 TRBV27
CASSLTGGEDGYTF TGTGCCAGCAGCTTGACAGGGGGCGAGGATGGCTACACCTTC - TRBD1 TRBJ1-2 TRBV5-6
CASSQAAGTVIPDTQYF TGCGCCAGCAGCCAAGCGGCCGGGACAGTCATACCAGATACGCAGTATTTT - TRBD1 TRBJ2-3 TRBV4-1
CASSPLRQVYGYTF TGTGCCAGCAGTCCTCTACGACAGGTCTATGGCTACACCTTC - - TRBJ1-2 TRBV28
CASSGQGEQSPLHF TGTGCCAGCAGCGGACAGGGGGAGCAATCACCCCTCCACTTT - TRBD1 TRBJ1-6 TRBV2